The sequence of this TCR beta chain was determined in a study of technical replicates of blood from a few donors. Repertoires were generated with immunoSEQ multiplex PCR, while TCRdb's copy carries only in-frame clones and drops some. This sample carries some 30,000 clones, roughly 92% of them seen once, and the ten largest clones take approximately 4.5%. V was pared by 3 bases and J by 2 bases, with 8 bases between. This CDR3 region has 13 residues. Germline CDR1 SGHVS, CDR2 FNYEAQ. This sequence originates from a human donor in good health. Some clones in this sample may be carry-over from other donors' samples. The V gene is TRBV7-6, the J gene TRBJ2-7; tentatively, D is TRBD2 (5 bases). Sequencing was done on a sample of PBMCs. CDR3 in amino acids: CASSFAGPYEQYF. CDR3 in DNA: TGTGCCAGCAGCTTCGCGGGCCCCTACGAGCAGTACTTC.